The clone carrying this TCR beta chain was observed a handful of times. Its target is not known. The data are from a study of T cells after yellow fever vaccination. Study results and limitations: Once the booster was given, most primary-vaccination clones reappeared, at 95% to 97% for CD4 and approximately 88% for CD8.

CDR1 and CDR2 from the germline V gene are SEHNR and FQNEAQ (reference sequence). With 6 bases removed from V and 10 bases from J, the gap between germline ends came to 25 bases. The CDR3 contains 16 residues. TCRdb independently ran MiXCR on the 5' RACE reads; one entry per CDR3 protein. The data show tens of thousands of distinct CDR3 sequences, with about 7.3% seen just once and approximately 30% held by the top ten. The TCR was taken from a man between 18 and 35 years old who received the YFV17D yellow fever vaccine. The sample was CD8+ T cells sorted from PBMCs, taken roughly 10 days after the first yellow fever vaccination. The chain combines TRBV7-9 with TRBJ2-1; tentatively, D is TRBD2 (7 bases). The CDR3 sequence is CASSSVEGGTSEEQFF. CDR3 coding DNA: TGTGCCAGCAGTTCTGTAGAGGGGGGGACCTCCGAAGAGCAGTTCTTC.